Sequencing of this TCR beta chain was carried out in a study of T cell responses to AZD1222 COVID-19 vaccine. The table came from immunoSEQ multiplex PCR; TCRdb's copy has only in-frame clones and leaves some out. The sample includes some 140,000 clones, more than 90% of them seen just once. The V and J ends lost 5 bases and 4 bases, in that order; junction bases with no gene match: 7. The CDR3 runs 14 residues. Germline values: CDR1 SGHRS, CDR2 YFSETQ. This receptor was identified in an adult in good health. The rearrangement links TRBV5-1 to TRBJ1-1, with TRBD1 identical over 8 bases. Sequencing used peripheral blood, obtained on day 0 of AZD1222 vaccination. CDR3 in amino acids: CASRSQGASTEAFF. CDR3 DNA: TGCGCCAGCAGATCCCAGGGGGCGAGCACTGAAGCTTTCTTT.